The next 9 T cell receptor beta chains were all read from a single sample in a study of blood T cell repertoires in COVID-19. Profiling relied on immunoSEQ multiplex PCR, and the TCRdb table lists in-frame clones only, not all of them. The sample holds just under 50,000 clones, about 79% seen once. Specimen: peripheral blood. These receptors came from a human donor in a cohort sampled during active COVID-19.

The CDR3, as DNA: TGTGCCAGCAGTTTATCGGGACTCACAGATACGCAGTATTTT. It yields the protein CASSLSGLTDTQYF. The chain recombines TRBV28 with TRBJ2-3; perhaps TRBD2 as D (6 bases). Germline assignment: CDR1 MDHEN and CDR2 SYDVKM. The ends were cut back, 1 base at V and 2 bases at J, with 7 bases in the middle. The CDR3 is made up of 14 amino acids.

This clone turned up a few times. The same CDR3 is also encoded by other DNA sequences in this sample. V and J are TRBV19 and TRBJ1-5; maybe TRBD1 (6 bases). From germline, CDR1 is LNHDA and CDR2 SQIVND (reference sequence). Trimming took 3 bases from V and 7 from J, leaving 13 bases between them. CDR3 length: 14 residues. The CDR3 coding sequence is TGTGCCAGTAGTATCGGGCAGGGGAACCAGCCCCAGCATTTT. Protein sequence: CASSIGQGNQPQHF.

V is TRBV27 and J is TRBJ1-5; no definite D call. V dropped 2 bases and J dropped 0 bases, with 8 bases sitting between them. The CDR3 has 15 residues. Germline values: CDR1 MNHEY, CDR2 SMNVEV (reference sequence). The chain's CDR3 is CASSLTAYSNQPQHF. For the CDR3, the DNA is TGTGCCAGCAGTTTAACAGCCTATAGCAATCAGCCCCAGCATTTT.

The rearrangement joins TRBV3-1 (or the pseudogene TRBV3-2) to TRBJ1-2; 7 bases are a match to TRBD1. Germline trimming cut 1 base from V and 1 base from J; bases unmatched to any gene: 6. The germline gives CDR1 LGHDT, CDR2 YNNKEL (reference sequence). This CDR3 has 16 residues. This chain's CDR3 is CASSQGRAGGNYGYTF. CDR3 DNA sequence: TGTGCCAGCAGCCAAGGGCGGGCAGGGGGTAACTATGGCTACACCTTC.

The chain couples TRBV6-5 to TRBJ2-1; D remains ambiguous. V was shortened by 3 bases and J by 6 bases, with 15 bases between the two germline ends. CDR1 and CDR2 (germline): MNHEY, SVGAGI. This CDR3 comprises 15 residues. In DNA, the CDR3 is TGTGCCAGCAGTTATGTCTCGGTCTCGGGCAATGAGCAGTTCTTC. Translating it yields CASSYVSVSGNEQFF.

The chain combines TRBV6-1 with TRBJ2-5; TRBD2 might be the D (6 bases). Trimming removed 2 bases from V and 14 bases from J, with 12 bases in between. The CDR3 is made up of 11 amino acids. Germline V lookup: CDR1 MNHNS, CDR2 SASEGT. Here the CDR3 DNA reads TGTGCCAGCAGTGAATTGGGACTCACCTACTTC. Protein product: CASSELGLTYF.

V gene TRBV20-1 combines with J gene TRBJ2-5; D is ambiguous. CDR3 size: 11 residues. The V gene's germline CDR1 is DFQATT and CDR2 SNEGSKA (reference sequence). Trimming took 3 bases from V and 1 from J, leaving 3 bases between them. CDR3 protein: CSASRQETQYF. The DNA for the CDR3 is TGCAGTGCTAGCCGCCAAGAGACCCAGTACTTC.

The chain couples TRBV7-2 to TRBJ2-3; 9 bases are shared with TRBD1. Germline trimming cut 5 bases from V and 1 base from J; bases unmatched to any gene: 4. This CDR3 spans 15 amino acids. The germline CDR1 and CDR2 sequences are SGHTA and FQGNSA. DNA of the CDR3: TGTGCCAGCAGCACAGGGGGCGCCGGCACAGATACGCAGTATTTT. It specifies CASSTGGAGTDTQYF.

The chain joins TRBV6-2 or TRBV6-3 to TRBJ2-2, with D possibly TRBD2 on 6 matching bases. Trimming removed 5 bases at V and 7 bases at J, with 11 bases between. This CDR3 has 13 residues. Germline CDR1 and CDR2: MNHEY and SVGEGT. The CDR3 loop reads CASSPRENGELFF. The CDR3 nucleotides are TGTGCCAGCAGTCCACGGGAGAACGGGGAGCTGTTTTTT.